This record looks at one TCR beta chain sequence and its context. Trimming left V 4 bases short and J 4 bases short, with 13 bases between. Germline CDR1 MNHEY, CDR2 SMNVEV (reference sequence). This CDR3 contains 15 residues. Original handling: Counts of nucleated cells, estimated from reference gene primer amplification, were obtained. Profiling relied on immunoSEQ multiplex PCR, and the TCRdb table lists in-frame clones only, not all of them. D and trimming were read from the DNA, whereas the V and J calls and clone size are those reported in that table. The sample lists tens of thousands of clones; around 90% were seen once. These data are taken from a study of blood T cell repertoires in COVID-19. About the research overall: COVID-19 samples collected from the United States, Italy and Spain covered acute and convalescent phases. In each case, the material was cDNA or gDNA derived from T cells, B-cell-depleted T cells, or PBMCs.

Material for sequencing was peripheral blood. V usage is TRBV27 and J usage is TRBJ2-2; D is possibly TRBD2 (6 bases). This TCR was sampled from a man between 65 and 80 years old with active COVID-19. The CDR3 bases are TGTGCCAGCAGTTCCAGACTAGAGGTCACCGGGGAGCTGTTTTTT. Translating gives CASSSRLEVTGELFF.